The 19 T cell receptor beta chains below all came from one sample that was sequenced in a study of cytomegalovirus exposure and HLA in healthy donors. 13 Jbeta primers and 60 Vbeta primers were used for the PCR. The data were produced by immunoSEQ multiplex PCR, yet TCRdb's version contains in-frame clones alone and is incomplete. The table lists fewer than 200,000 clones, around 78% of them singletons, with roughly 14% in the top ten. The source material was PBMCs. Receptors were obtained from a woman aged 30 to 39 in good health and CMV-seropositive.

J is TRBJ2-7 and V is TRBV27; TRBD2 matches at 7 bases. V gave up 5 bases and J gave up 4 bases; unmatched junction bases: 11. The CDR3 loop spans 15 amino acids. In germline, CDR1 is MNHEY, CDR2 SMNVEV (reference sequence). In DNA, the CDR3 is TGTGCCAGCAGTCAGGGCCGACTAGCAGTTTACGAGCAGTACTTC. This translates into CASSQGRLAVYEQYF.

The chain employs TRBV6-1 and TRBJ2-5; D may be TRBD2 (6 bases). CDR3 length: 15 residues. With 2 bases removed from V and 5 bases from J, the gap between germline ends came to 15 bases. Germline assignment: CDR1 MNHNS and CDR2 SASEGT. This CDR3 is CASSETLTRRETQYF. CDR3 DNA sequence: TGTGCCAGCAGTGAAACTCTGACTAGACGGGAGACCCAGTACTTC.

The J gene is TRBJ1-2, the V gene TRBV6-5; TRBD1 might be the D (5 bases). The germline CDR1 and CDR2 sequences are MNHEY and SVGAGI. Between the trimmed V and J ends, which lost 8 bases and 8 bases, there was a span of 15 bases. This CDR3 contains 12 residues. The CDR3 sequence: CASYRGVGGYTF. The DNA of the CDR3 is TGTGCCAGCTATAGGGGCGTTGGGGGCTACACCTTC.

The chain carries TRBV6-5 and TRBJ1-3, with D perhaps matching TRBD1 (6 bases). Germline-derived CDR1 and CDR2 are MNHEY and SVGAGI. Trimming took 0 bases from V and 5 from J, leaving 11 bases between them. The CDR3 covers 15 residues. The chain's CDR3 is CASSYSTGGRNTIYF. CDR3 nucleotides: TGTGCCAGCAGTTACTCGACAGGTGGGAGAAACACCATATATTTT.

This clone was counted a single time. This rearrangement joins TRBV4-1 to TRBJ2-2; TRBD2 matches 9 bases. The length of the CDR3 is 16 residues. V dropped 0 bases and J dropped 4; count of bases not matched to a gene: 3. Germline V gives CDR1 MGHRA, CDR2 YSYEKL. CDR3 sequence (DNA): TGCGCCAGCAGCCAAGATGAGCGGGGGGTCACCGGGGAGCTGTTTTTT. Amino acid sequence: CASSQDERGVTGELFF.

V gene TRBV5-6 combines with J gene TRBJ1-1; a possible D gene is TRBD1 (5 bases). CDR3 length: 13 amino acids. Trimming stripped 4 bases from V and 11 bases from J, with 18 bases between. Germline V lookup: CDR1 SGHDT, CDR2 YYEEEE. The CDR3, as DNA: TGTGCCAGCAGCCTCCGCCTGGGGCTTAAGGCTTTCTTT. Its translation: CASSLRLGLKAFF.

This clone was seen a handful of times. The chain recombines TRBV5-1 with TRBJ2-2; 9 bases map to TRBD2. The trim removed 1 base at V and 7 bases at J, leaving 8 bases unmatched. Germline CDR1 SGHRS, CDR2 YFSETQ. The CDR3 runs to 16 residues. The CDR3 DNA sequence: TGCGCCAGCAGCTTGATTGGCGGGGGGGCGAACGGGGAGCTGTTTTTT. Translated: CASSLIGGGANGELFF.

This rearrangement joins TRBV6-5 to TRBJ2-3; TRBD2 matches at 9 bases. The J segment lost 1 base and the V segment lost 2 bases, leaving 4 bases of the junction unmatched. CDR1 MNHEY and CDR2 SVGAGI come from the germline V gene. The CDR3 length is 16 residues. CDR3 sequence: CASSYKGLAGTDTQYF. CDR3 nucleotide sequence: TGTGCCAGCAGTTACAAGGGACTAGCTGGCACAGATACGCAGTATTTT.

The rearrangement uses TRBV9 and TRBJ2-7, with 9 bases fitting TRBD2. The junction had 8 bases not matched to a gene; V was cut back by 4 bases and J by 0 bases. CDR1 and CDR2 from the germline V gene are SGDLS and YYNGEE. The CDR3 is 16 residues long. The CDR3 region has the DNA TGTGCCAGCAGCCCCTCTCTTAGCGGGAGCTCCTACGAGCAGTACTTC. Protein product: CASSPSLSGSSYEQYF.

This chain joins TRBV28 and TRBJ1-3; the D gene is possibly TRBD1 (5 bases). Trimming took off 6 bases at V and 2 bases at J, with 17 bases between the two ends. This CDR3 is 16 amino acids long. Germline V lookup: CDR1 MDHEN, CDR2 SYDVKM. CDR3 loop: CASSTEGTGPGNTIYF. CDR3 nucleotide sequence: TGTGCCAGCAGCACGGAGGGGACCGGACCTGGAAACACCATATATTTT.

The rearrangement joins TRBV7-9 to TRBJ1-2; no firm D call. In germline, CDR1 is SEHNR, CDR2 FQNEAQ (reference sequence). The CDR3 loop spans 14 amino acids. Trimming shortened V by 1 base and J by 4 bases, and 10 bases separated the two germline ends. The DNA for the CDR3 is TGTGCCAGCAGCTTAGGGGAGGGTACCTATGGCTACACCTTC. Translation gives CASSLGEGTYGYTF.

This chain joins TRBV6-5 and TRBJ1-1; TRBD1 matches at 8 bases. The V gene's germline CDR1 is MNHEY and CDR2 SVGAGI. The CDR3 contains 15 residues. Germline trimming cut 5 bases from V and 5 bases from J; bases unmatched to any gene: 10. This CDR3 is CASSTGQGLRTEAFF. For the CDR3, the DNA is TGTGCCAGCAGTACCGGACAGGGATTAAGGACTGAAGCTTTCTTT.

V usage is TRBV19 and J usage is TRBJ1-4; 8 nucleotides align to TRBD1. Per germline, CDR1 LNHDA and CDR2 SQIVND (reference sequence). With 6 bases clipped from V and 7 bases from J, the junction kept 1 base outside the gene matches. The CDR3 sequence is 12 residues long. The CDR3 region is CASRDRVEKLFF. For the CDR3, the DNA is TGTGCCAGTAGGGACAGGGTTGAAAAACTGTTTTTT.

The V and J genes are TRBV30 and TRBJ2-3, with 8 bases identical to TRBD1. The CDR3 is made up of 13 amino acids. With V trimmed by 5 bases and J by 7 bases, 8 bases remained unmatched. CDR1 and CDR2 from the germline V gene are GTSNPN and SVGIG (reference sequence). The CDR3 spells CAWSGQAGNTQYF. For the CDR3, the DNA is TGTGCCTGGTCGGGACAGGCGGGAAATACGCAGTATTTT.

This clone has more than one count but fewer than ten. CDR3 nucleotide sequence: TGCGCCAGCAGCTTGGCCCCGGACAGCCATCAGCCCCAGCATTTT. Its protein is CASSLAPDSHQPQHF. The chain joins TRBV5-1 to TRBJ1-5; perhaps TRBD1 as D (6 bases). V lost 0 bases and J 5 bases, leaving 12 bases between the germline ends. This CDR3 is built from 15 residues. CDR1 and CDR2 from the germline V gene are SGHRS and YFSETQ.

The gene calls are TRBV27 and TRBJ1-5; TRBD1 matches at 8 bases. The V gene's germline CDR1 is MNHEY and CDR2 SMNVEV (reference sequence). The CDR3 is made up of 20 amino acids. Trimming took 5 bases from V and 0 from J; bases not matched to a gene: 18. CDR3 DNA sequence: TGTGCCAGCAGTCCTTTGCTTCCGACAGGGGTGGTATATAGCAATCAGCCCCAGCATTTT. Protein product: CASSPLLPTGVVYSNQPQHF.

The chain carries TRBV18 and TRBJ1-1; TRBD1 matches at 9 bases. With 3 bases clipped from V and 1 base from J, the junction kept 6 bases outside the gene matches. The germline V gene has CDR1 KGHSH and CDR2 LQKENI. The CDR3 has 16 amino acids. CDR3 in amino acids: CASSPGTGLGNTEAFF. CDR3 coding DNA: TGTGCCAGCTCACCCGGGACAGGGTTGGGGAACACTGAAGCTTTCTTT.

The rearrangement uses TRBV11-2 and TRBJ1-5; D call uncertain. V lost 5 bases, J lost 3 bases, and 14 bases lay in between. CDR1 SGHAT and CDR2 FQNNGV come from the germline V gene. The CDR3 contains 15 residues. Here the CDR3 reads CASSLRPGNNQPQHF. CDR3 DNA: TGTGCCAGCAGCCTTCGACCGGGGAACAATCAGCCCCAGCATTTT. The full variable domain, its missing parts supplied by reference TRBV11-2 and TRBJ1-5, is EAGVAQSPRYKIIEKRQSVAFWCNPISGHATLYWYQQILGQGPKLLIQFQNNGVVDDSQLPKDRFSAERLKGVDSTLKIQPAKLEDSAVYLCASSLRPGNNQPQHFGDGTRLSIL.

This chain joins TRBV6-1 and TRBJ2-7, with 11 bases lining up with TRBD1. Germline CDR1 MNHNS, CDR2 SASEGT. The junction had 11 bases not matched to a gene; V was cut back by 4 bases and J by 3 bases. This CDR3 region has 17 residues. The CDR3 bases are TGTGCCAGCAGTGTTCCGGGACAGGGGGACTTTAACTACGAGCAGTACTTC. This translates into CASSVPGQGDFNYEQYF.